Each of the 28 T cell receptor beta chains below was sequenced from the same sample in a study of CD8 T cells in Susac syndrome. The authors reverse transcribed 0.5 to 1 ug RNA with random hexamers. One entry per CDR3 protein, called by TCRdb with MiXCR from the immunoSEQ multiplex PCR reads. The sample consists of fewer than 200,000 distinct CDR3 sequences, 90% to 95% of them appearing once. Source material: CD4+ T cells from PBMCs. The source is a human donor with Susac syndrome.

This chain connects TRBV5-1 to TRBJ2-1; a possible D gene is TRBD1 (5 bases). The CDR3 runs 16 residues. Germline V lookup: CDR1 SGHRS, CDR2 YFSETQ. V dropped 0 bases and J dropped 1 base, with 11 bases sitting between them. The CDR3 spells CASSLDPGWSYNEQFF. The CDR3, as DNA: TGCGCCAGCAGCTTGGACCCAGGGTGGTCCTACAATGAGCAGTTCTTC.

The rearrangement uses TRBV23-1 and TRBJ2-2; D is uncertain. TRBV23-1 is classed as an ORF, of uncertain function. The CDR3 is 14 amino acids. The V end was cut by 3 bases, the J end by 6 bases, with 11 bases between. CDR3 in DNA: TGCGCCAGCAGTCAGTTTAAATGCGCCGGGGAGCTGTTTTTT. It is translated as CASSQFKCAGELFF.

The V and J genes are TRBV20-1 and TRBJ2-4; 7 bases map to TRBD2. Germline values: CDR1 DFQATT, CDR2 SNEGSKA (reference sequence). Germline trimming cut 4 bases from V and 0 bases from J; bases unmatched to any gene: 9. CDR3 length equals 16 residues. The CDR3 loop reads CSAIPLAGVAKNIQYF. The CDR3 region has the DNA TGCAGTGCTATACCCCTGGCGGGGGTAGCCAAAAACATTCAGTACTTC.

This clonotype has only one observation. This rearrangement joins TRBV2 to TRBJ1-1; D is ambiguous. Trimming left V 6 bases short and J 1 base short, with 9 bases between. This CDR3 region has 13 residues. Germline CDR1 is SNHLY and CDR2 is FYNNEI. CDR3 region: CASRRSANTEAFF. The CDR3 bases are TGTGCCAGCAGGAGAAGCGCGAACACTGAAGCTTTCTTT.

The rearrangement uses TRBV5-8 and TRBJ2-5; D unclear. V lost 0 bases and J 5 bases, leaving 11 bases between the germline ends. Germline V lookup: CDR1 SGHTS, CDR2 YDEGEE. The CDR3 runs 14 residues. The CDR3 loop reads CASSLVGHVETQYF. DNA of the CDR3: TGTGCCAGCAGCTTGGTAGGCCATGTGGAGACCCAGTACTTC.

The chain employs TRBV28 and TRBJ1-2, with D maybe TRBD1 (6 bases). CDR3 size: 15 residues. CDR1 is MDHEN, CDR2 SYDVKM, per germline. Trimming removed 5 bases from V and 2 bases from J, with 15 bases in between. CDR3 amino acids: CASSQNLGQNYGYTF. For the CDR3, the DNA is TGTGCCAGCAGTCAAAACCTAGGACAGAACTATGGCTACACCTTC.

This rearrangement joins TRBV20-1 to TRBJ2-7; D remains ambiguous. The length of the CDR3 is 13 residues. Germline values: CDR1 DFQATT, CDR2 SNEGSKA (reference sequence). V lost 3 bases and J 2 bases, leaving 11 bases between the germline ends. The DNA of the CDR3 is TGCAGTGCTAGGATGGGCTCCACCTACGAGCAGTACTTC. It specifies CSARMGSTYEQYF.

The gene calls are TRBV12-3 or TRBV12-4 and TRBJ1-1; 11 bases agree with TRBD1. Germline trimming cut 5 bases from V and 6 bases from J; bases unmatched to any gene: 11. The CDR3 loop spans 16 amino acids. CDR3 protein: CASSTSPGQGEPEAFF. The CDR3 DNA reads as TGTGCCAGCAGTACCTCACCGGGACAGGGGGAACCTGAAGCTTTCTTT.

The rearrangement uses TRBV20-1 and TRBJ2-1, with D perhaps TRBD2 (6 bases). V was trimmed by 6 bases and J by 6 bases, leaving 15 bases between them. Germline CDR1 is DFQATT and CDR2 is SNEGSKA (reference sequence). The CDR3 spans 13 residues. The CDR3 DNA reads TGCAGTGCACGGGACTTAGTCGTCAATGAGCAGTTCTTC. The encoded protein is CSARDLVVNEQFF.

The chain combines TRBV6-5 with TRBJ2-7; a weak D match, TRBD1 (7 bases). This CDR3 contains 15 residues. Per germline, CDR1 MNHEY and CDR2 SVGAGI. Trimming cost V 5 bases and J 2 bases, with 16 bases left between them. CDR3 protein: CASSPRAGGPYEQYF. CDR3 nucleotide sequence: TGTGCCAGCAGTCCCAGGGCAGGGGGGCCCTACGAGCAGTACTTC.

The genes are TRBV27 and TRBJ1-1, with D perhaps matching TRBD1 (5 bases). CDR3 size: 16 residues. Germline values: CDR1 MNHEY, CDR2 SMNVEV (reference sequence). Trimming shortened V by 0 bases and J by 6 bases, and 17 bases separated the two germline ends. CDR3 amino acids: CASSLSIGGTVAEAFF. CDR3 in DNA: TGTGCCAGCAGTTTATCTATCGGGGGAACGGTCGCTGAAGCTTTCTTT.

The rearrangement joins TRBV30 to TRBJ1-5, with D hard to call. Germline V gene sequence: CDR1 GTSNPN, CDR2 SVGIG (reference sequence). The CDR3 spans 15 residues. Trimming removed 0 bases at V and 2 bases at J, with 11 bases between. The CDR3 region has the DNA TGTGCCTGGAGTGTAAGTTCAGTGGGCAATCAGCCCCAGCATTTT. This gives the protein CAWSVSSVGNQPQHF. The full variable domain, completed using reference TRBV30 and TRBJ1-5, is SQTIHQWPATLVQPVGSPLSLECTVEGTSNPNLYWYRQAAGRGLQLLFYSVGIGQISSEVPQNLSASRPQDRQFILSSKKLLLSDSGFYLCAWSVSSVGNQPQHFGDGTRLSIL.

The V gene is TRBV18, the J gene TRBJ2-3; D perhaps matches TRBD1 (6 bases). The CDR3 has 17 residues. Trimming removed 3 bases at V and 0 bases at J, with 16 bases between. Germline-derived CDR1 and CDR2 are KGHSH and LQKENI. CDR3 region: CASSPVNRAVSTDTQYF. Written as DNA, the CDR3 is TGTGCCAGCTCACCCGTCAACAGGGCTGTCAGCACAGATACGCAGTATTTT.

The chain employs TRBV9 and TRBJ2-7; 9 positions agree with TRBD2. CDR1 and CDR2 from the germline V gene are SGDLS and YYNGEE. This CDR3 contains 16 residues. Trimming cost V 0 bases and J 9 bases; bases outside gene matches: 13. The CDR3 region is CASSVGIAGVDDAQYF. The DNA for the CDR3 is TGTGCCAGCAGCGTAGGAATAGCGGGGGTCGACGACGCGCAGTACTTC.

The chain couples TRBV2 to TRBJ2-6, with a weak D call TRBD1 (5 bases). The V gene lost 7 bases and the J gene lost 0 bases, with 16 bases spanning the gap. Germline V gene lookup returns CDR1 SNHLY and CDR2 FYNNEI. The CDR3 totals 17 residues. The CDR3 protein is CASKIDRYPSGANVLTF. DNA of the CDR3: TGTGCCAGCAAGATCGACAGATATCCCTCTGGGGCCAACGTCCTGACTTTC.

CDR3 protein: CASSLSGGYNEQFF. Here the CDR3 DNA reads TGTGCCAGTAGTTTATCGGGAGGGTACAATGAGCAGTTCTTC. The chain recombines TRBV19 with TRBJ2-1; 8 positions match TRBD2. CDR3 length equals 14 residues. V was pared by 5 bases and J by 4 bases, with 4 bases of the junction left unmatched. Germline values: CDR1 LNHDA, CDR2 SQIVND (reference sequence).

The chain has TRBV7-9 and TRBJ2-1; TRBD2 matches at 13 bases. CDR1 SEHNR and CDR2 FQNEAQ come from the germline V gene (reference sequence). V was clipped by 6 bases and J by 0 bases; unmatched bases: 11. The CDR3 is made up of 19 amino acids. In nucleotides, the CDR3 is TGTGCCAGCAGTCCAGGGACTAGCGGGACCCGGAGCTCCTACAATGAGCAGTTCTTC. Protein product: CASSPGTSGTRSSYNEQFF.

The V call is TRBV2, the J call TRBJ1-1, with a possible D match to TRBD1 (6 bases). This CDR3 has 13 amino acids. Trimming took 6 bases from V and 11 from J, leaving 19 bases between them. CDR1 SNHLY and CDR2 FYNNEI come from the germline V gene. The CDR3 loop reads CASSSSTGDWAFF. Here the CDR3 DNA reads TGTGCCAGCAGCAGCTCGACAGGCGACTGGGCTTTCTTT.

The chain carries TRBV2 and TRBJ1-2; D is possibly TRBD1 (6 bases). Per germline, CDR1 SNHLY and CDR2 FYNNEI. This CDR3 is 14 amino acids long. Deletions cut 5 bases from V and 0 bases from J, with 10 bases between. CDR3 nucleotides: TGTGCCAGCAGTAAGGACAGCCCTAACTATGGCTACACCTTC. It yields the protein CASSKDSPNYGYTF.

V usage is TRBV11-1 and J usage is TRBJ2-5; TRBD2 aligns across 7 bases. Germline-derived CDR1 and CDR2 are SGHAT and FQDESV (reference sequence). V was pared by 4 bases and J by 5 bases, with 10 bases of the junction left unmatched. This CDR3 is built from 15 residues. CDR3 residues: CASSSSGTALETQYF. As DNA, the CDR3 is TGTGCCAGCAGCTCCAGCGGGACCGCCCTGGAGACCCAGTACTTC.

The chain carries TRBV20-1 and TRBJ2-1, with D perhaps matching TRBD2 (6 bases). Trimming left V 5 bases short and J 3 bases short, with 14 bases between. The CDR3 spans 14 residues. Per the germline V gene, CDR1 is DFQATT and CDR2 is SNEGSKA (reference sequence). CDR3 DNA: TGCAGTGCTCCTAGGGCGGGGAGCTACAATGAGCAGTTCTTC. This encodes CSAPRAGSYNEQFF.

DNA for the CDR3: TGTGCCAGCAGCTCACGATTAGCGGGAGTGGGCGACATTCAGTACTTC. It encodes CASSSRLAGVGDIQYF. This chain connects TRBV7-2 to TRBJ2-4, with TRBD2 matching 9 bases. The germline V gene encodes CDR1 SGHTA and CDR2 FQGNSA. The CDR3 consists of 16 residues. The junction had 12 bases not matched to a gene; V was cut back by 4 bases and J by 8 bases.

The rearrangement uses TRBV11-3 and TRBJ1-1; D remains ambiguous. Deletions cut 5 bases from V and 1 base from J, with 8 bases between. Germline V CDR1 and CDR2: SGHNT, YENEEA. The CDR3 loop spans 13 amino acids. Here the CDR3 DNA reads TGTGCCAGCAGCACTCAAGAGAACACTGAAGCTTTCTTT. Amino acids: CASSTQENTEAFF.

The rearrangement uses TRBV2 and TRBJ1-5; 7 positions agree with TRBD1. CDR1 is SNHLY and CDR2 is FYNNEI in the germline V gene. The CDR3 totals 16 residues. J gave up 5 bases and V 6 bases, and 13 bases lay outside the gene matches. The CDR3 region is CASSVLSTGPYQPQHF. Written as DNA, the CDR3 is TGTGCCAGCAGCGTACTATCGACAGGGCCATATCAGCCCCAGCATTTT. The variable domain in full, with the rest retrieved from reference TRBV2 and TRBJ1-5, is EPEVTQTPSHQVTQMGQEVILRCVPISNHLYFYWYRQILGQKVEFLVSFYNNEISEKSEIFDDQFSVERPDGSNFTLKIRSTKLEDSAMYFCASSVLSTGPYQPQHFGDGTRLSIL.

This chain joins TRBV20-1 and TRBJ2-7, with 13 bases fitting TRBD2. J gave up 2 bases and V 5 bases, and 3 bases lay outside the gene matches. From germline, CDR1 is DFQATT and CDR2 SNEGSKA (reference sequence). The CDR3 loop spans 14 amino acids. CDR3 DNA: TGCAGTGCTGGAGGGACTAGCGGGGCCTACGAGCAGTACTTC. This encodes CSAGGTSGAYEQYF.

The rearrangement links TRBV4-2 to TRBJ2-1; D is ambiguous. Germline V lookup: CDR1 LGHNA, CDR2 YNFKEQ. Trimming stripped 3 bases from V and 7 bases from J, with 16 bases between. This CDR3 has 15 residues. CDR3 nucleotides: TGTGCCAGCAGCCAGGACGGAGCTCTAGGAAATGAGCAGTTCTTC. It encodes CASSQDGALGNEQFF.

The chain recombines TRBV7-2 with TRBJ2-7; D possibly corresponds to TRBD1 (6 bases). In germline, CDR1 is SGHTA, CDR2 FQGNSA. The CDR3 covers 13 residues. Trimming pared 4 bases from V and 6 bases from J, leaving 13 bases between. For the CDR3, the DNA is TGTGCCAGCAGCTCCAGACAGGAGGTCGAGCAGTACTTC. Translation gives CASSSRQEVEQYF.

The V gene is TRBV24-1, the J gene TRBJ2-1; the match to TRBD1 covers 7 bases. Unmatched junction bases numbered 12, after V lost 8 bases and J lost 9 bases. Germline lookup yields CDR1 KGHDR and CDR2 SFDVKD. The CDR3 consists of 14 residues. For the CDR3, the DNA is TGTGCCACCAAAGGACCGACAGGGAACACTGAGCAGTTCTTC. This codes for CATKGPTGNTEQFF.